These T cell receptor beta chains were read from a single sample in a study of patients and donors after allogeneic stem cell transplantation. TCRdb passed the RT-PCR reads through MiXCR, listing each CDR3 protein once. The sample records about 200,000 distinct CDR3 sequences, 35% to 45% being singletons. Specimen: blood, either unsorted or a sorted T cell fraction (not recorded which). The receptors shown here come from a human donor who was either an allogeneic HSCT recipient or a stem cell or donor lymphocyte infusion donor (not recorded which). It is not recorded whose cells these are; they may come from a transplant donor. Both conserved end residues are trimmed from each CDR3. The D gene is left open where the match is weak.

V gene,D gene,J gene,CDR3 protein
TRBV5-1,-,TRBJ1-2,ASSSNTENWRGYT
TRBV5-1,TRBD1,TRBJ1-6,ASSPRTGSSSYNSPLH
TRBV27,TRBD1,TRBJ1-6,ASSSPGQASPLH
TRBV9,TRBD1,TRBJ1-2,ASSGPDRDNYGYT
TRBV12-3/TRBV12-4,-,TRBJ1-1,ASSLKMNTEAF
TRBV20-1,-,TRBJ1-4,SAPRPGDWKLF
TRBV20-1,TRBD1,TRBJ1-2,SALIGRTGLYGYT
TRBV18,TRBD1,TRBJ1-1,ASSPDRGTEAF
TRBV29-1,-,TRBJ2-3,SVEGRLSTDTQY
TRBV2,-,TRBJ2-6,ASAGANVLT
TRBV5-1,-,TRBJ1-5,ASSLGLNQPQH
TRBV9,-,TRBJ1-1,ASSVAGSWDTEAF
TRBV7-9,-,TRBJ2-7,ASSLVGGSSYEQY
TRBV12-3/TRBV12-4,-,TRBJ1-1,ASSLVSMRAF
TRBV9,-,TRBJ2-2,ASSVGAADTGELF
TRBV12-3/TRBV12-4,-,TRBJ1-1,ASRPGDTEAF
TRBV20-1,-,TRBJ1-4,SAGLEGRNEKLF
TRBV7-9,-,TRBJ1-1,ASSSLGHTEAF
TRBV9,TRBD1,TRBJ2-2,ASSVDDRDTGELF
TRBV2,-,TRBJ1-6,ASSDPTQNSPLH